These 18 T cell receptor beta chains were sequenced from one sample in a study of T cell changes during pregnancy in multiple sclerosis. The method was immunoSEQ multiplex PCR; TCRdb's version includes in-frame clones alone and lacks a portion of them. The profile shows about 120,000 clones, 80% to 95% of them singletons. This specimen consisted of peripheral blood, obtained before pregnancy. The receptors stem from a female donor with multiple sclerosis, enrolled in a pregnancy study.

This chain links TRBV6-1 with TRBJ2-2, with TRBD2 as a possible D gene (5 bases). CDR3 size: 14 residues. Germline V gene data show CDR1 as MNHNS and CDR2 as SASEGT. Trimming removed 4 bases at V and 5 bases at J, with 11 bases between. As DNA, the CDR3 is TGTGCCAGCAGTGGCCTGAGGGCGACCGGGGAGCTGTTTTTT. This translates into CASSGLRATGELFF.

The gene calls are TRBV7-2 and TRBJ2-1; 7 bases match TRBD2. The CDR3 extends over 15 amino acids. V was pared by 5 bases and J by 3 bases, with 7 bases of the junction left unmatched. Germline lookup yields CDR1 SGHTA and CDR2 FQGNSA. DNA for the CDR3: TGTGCCAGCAGCATCTTGGGGGGGATCTACAATGAGCAGTTCTTC. Its translation is CASSILGGIYNEQFF.

The V call is TRBV5-4, the J call TRBJ1-1; D not certain. Trimming cost V 4 bases and J 2 bases, with 9 bases left between them. Per the germline V gene, CDR1 is SGHNT and CDR2 is YYREEE (reference sequence). The CDR3 runs 13 residues. The CDR3 DNA follows: TGTGCCAGCAGCCCCCTTGGCAACACTGAAGCTTTCTTT. Translating gives CASSPLGNTEAFF. Variable domain in full (rest from reference TRBV5-4 and TRBJ1-1): ETGVTQSPTHLIKTRGQQVTLRCSSQSGHNTVSWYQQALGQGPQFIFQYYREEENGRGNFPPRFSGLQFPNYSSELNVNALELDDSALYLCASSPLGNTEAFFGQGTRLTVV.

This clone was observed a few times. The identical CDR3 is also encoded by other nucleotide sequences in the sample. The chain combines TRBV19 with TRBJ1-1, with a possible D match to TRBD1 (6 bases). This CDR3 region has 14 residues. Looked up from germline, CDR1 is LNHDA and CDR2 is SQIVND (reference sequence). V lost 3 bases and J 0 bases, leaving 8 bases between the germline ends. CDR3 bases: TGTGCCAGTAGTATTGGACAGTTGAACACTGAAGCTTTCTTT. Its translation is CASSIGQLNTEAFF. The full variable domain, rest sourced from reference TRBV19 and TRBJ1-1, is DGGITQSPKYLFRKEGQNVTLSCEQNLNHDAMYWYRQDPGQGLRLIYYSQIVNDFQKGDIAEGYSVSREKKESFPLTVTSAQKNPTAFYLCASSIGQLNTEAFFGQGTRLTVV.

The chain uses TRBV18 and TRBJ1-1; TRBD1 matches 11 bases. V gave up 3 bases and J gave up 4 bases; unmatched junction bases: 4. Per the germline V gene, CDR1 is KGHSH and CDR2 is LQKENI. This CDR3 has 15 amino acids. CDR3 region: CASSPSGQGGTEAFF. For the CDR3, the DNA is TGTGCCAGCTCACCCTCGGGACAGGGGGGCACTGAAGCTTTCTTT.

The chain is built from TRBV9 and TRBJ1-5; D gene ambiguous. The V end was cut by 0 bases, the J end by 1 base, with 5 bases between. CDR3 length: 14 residues. Germline V gene data show CDR1 as SGDLS and CDR2 as YYNGEE. CDR3 sequence reads: CASSVGHSNQPQHF. The CDR3 nucleotides are TGTGCCAGCAGCGTAGGGCACAGCAATCAGCCCCAGCATTTT. Full variable domain (remainder filled in from reference TRBV9 and TRBJ1-5): DSGVTQTPKHLITATGQRVTLRCSPRSGDLSVYWYQQSLDQGLQFLIQYYNGEERAKGNILERFSAQQFPDLHSELNLSSLELGDSALYFCASSVGHSNQPQHFGDGTRLSIL.

The chain links TRBV19 to TRBJ1-3, with a tentative D call TRBD1 (5 bases). Germline V lookup: CDR1 LNHDA, CDR2 SQIVND (reference sequence). V was trimmed by 3 bases and J by 0 bases, leaving 9 bases between them. The CDR3 covers 15 residues. The CDR3 nucleotides read TGTGCCAGTAGTATCGACAGCACCTCTGGAAACACCATATATTTT. Encoded protein: CASSIDSTSGNTIYF.

V usage is TRBV19 and J usage is TRBJ1-4, with TRBD1 as a possible D gene (6 bases). The germline gives CDR1 LNHDA, CDR2 SQIVND (reference sequence). The CDR3 consists of 10 residues. Between the trimmed V and J ends, which lost 9 bases and 10 bases, there was a span of 9 bases. The CDR3, as DNA: TGTGCCAGCAGGGGCCGAAAACTGTTTTTT. Protein sequence: CASRGRKLFF.

The rearrangement links TRBV4-2 to TRBJ2-3, with D tentatively TRBD2 (5 bases). Per germline, CDR1 LGHNA and CDR2 YNFKEQ. Between the trimmed V and J ends, which lost 2 bases and 5 bases, there was a span of 14 bases. CDR3 length equals 15 residues. The chain's CDR3 is CASSQPGSGEDTQYF. CDR3 DNA: TGTGCCAGCAGCCAACCGGGCTCCGGGGAAGATACGCAGTATTTT.

The chain links TRBV9 to TRBJ1-1, with D uncertain. This CDR3 is built from 14 residues. Germline V lookup: CDR1 SGDLS, CDR2 YYNGEE. V was cut by 0 bases and J by 4 bases, with 10 bases left in between. The CDR3 DNA is TGTGCCAGCAGCGTAGACCCATCGGGCACTGAAGCTTTCTTT. It codes for CASSVDPSGTEAFF.

The table lists this clone with a count of one. The V and J genes are TRBV6-1 and TRBJ2-1, with 12 bases fitting TRBD2. With 2 bases clipped from V and 0 bases from J, the junction kept 14 bases outside the gene matches. The CDR3 consists of 21 residues. In germline, CDR1 is MNHNS, CDR2 SASEGT. The CDR3 sequence is CASSEPGTSASGRASYNEQFF. In DNA, the CDR3 is TGTGCCAGCAGTGAACCAGGGACTTCTGCTAGCGGGAGGGCCTCCTACAATGAGCAGTTCTTC.

The chain carries TRBV28 and TRBJ2-2; the match to TRBD2 covers 12 bases. Trimming took 2 bases from V and 9 from J; bases not matched to a gene: 16. This CDR3 has 19 residues. Germline V gives CDR1 MDHEN, CDR2 SYDVKM. Here the CDR3 DNA reads TGTGCCAGCAGTTTACGCGATTGGACTAGCGGGGCAAGTCGGCGGGAGCTGTTTTTT. The encoded protein is CASSLRDWTSGASRRELFF.

This chain connects TRBV11-2 to TRBJ2-7; 7 bases agree with TRBD2. V was clipped by 0 bases and J by 3 bases; unmatched bases: 5. The germline V gene has CDR1 SGHAT and CDR2 FQNNGV. This CDR3 has 15 amino acids. CDR3 bases: TGTGCCAGCAGCTTAGAGGGAGGGGCAAACTACGAGCAGTACTTC. It encodes CASSLEGGANYEQYF.

CDR3: CASSLEPGVNPYEQYF. The DNA of the CDR3 is TGTGCCAGCAGCTTGGAGCCAGGGGTTAATCCCTACGAGCAGTACTTC. This chain joins TRBV5-5 and TRBJ2-7, with D possibly being TRBD1 (6 bases). The length of the CDR3 is 16 residues. Germline-derived CDR1 and CDR2 are SGHKS and YYEKEE (reference sequence). Trimming removed 0 bases at V and 2 bases at J, with 15 bases between.

This clone was found a few times. V and J are TRBV9 and TRBJ1-1; 7 nucleotides match TRBD1. The CDR3 sequence is 13 residues long. Trimming at V came to 5 bases and at J to 3 bases, leaving 4 bases not matched to a gene. Germline loops: CDR1 SGDLS, CDR2 YYNGEE. CDR3 in amino acids: CASSKTGYTEAFF. The CDR3 DNA reads as TGTGCCAGCAGTAAGACAGGGTACACTGAAGCTTTCTTT. The complete variable domain, with remaining parts taken from reference TRBV9 and TRBJ1-1, reads DSGVTQTPKHLITATGQRVTLRCSPRSGDLSVYWYQQSLDQGLQFLIQYYNGEERAKGNILERFSAQQFPDLHSELNLSSLELGDSALYFCASSKTGYTEAFFGQGTRLTVV.

The gene calls are TRBV6-1 and TRBJ2-3; possibly TRBD2 for D (6 bases). This CDR3 region has 16 residues. Germline V gene sequence: CDR1 MNHNS, CDR2 SASEGT. V was trimmed by 4 bases and J by 1 base, leaving 15 bases between them. In nucleotides, the CDR3 is TGTGCCAGCAGTGGGGGTTGGGTAGCGGGCACAGATACGCAGTATTTT. It specifies CASSGGWVAGTDTQYF.

CDR3 sequence reads: CASRGRGVGTEAFF. The DNA for the CDR3 is TGTGCCAGCAGGGGCAGGGGGGTTGGCACTGAAGCTTTCTTT. V usage is TRBV13 and J usage is TRBJ1-1; 7 bases map to TRBD1. Germline V gene data show CDR1 as PRHDT and CDR2 as FYEKMQ (reference sequence). The V segment lost 6 bases and the J segment 4 bases; nucleotides outside the gene matches: 8. The length of the CDR3 is 14 residues.

The V and J genes are TRBV27 and TRBJ1-5, with D unclear. V lost 6 bases to trimming and J lost 0 bases, with 12 bases between them. CDR1 and CDR2 from the germline V gene are MNHEY and SMNVEV (reference sequence). This CDR3 comprises 15 residues. The CDR3 DNA reads as TGTGCCAGCAGCCCTGTTGCGCGTAGCAATCAGCCCCAGCATTTT. As protein: CASSPVARSNQPQHF.